What follows are 8 T cell receptor beta chains derived from one specimen sequenced in a study of cytomegalovirus exposure and HLA in healthy donors. PCR amplification relied on 60 Vbeta primers (plus 13 Jbeta primers). Using immunoSEQ multiplex PCR, the repertoire was profiled, and TCRdb retains in-frame clones only, with some absent. The data show 160,000 or so clones, with approximately 82% seen just once and around 6.6% held by the top ten. Sequencing was performed on PBMCs. These TCRs come from a woman aged 50 to 60 in good health and CMV-seropositive.

The chain carries TRBV7-9 and TRBJ1-1; perhaps TRBD1 as D (5 bases). V was clipped by 5 bases and J by 7 bases, with 14 bases between them. The germline gives CDR1 SEHNR, CDR2 FQNEAQ (reference sequence). The CDR3 length is 13 residues. CDR3 loop: CASSPHIRDEAFF. The CDR3 bases are TGTGCCAGCAGCCCACACATCAGGGATGAAGCTTTCTTT. Full variable domain (outside the CDR3, taken from reference TRBV7-9 and TRBJ1-1): DTGVSQNPRHKITKRGQNVTFRCDPISEHNRLYWYRQTLGQGPEFLTYFQNEAQLEKSRLLSDRFSAERPKGSFSTLEIQRTEQGDSAMYLCASSPHIRDEAFFGQGTRLTVV.

This chain links TRBV9 with TRBJ2-3; 7 bases match TRBD2. This CDR3 contains 20 residues. Germline values: CDR1 SGDLS, CDR2 YYNGEE. The J segment lost 2 bases and the V segment lost 1 base, leaving 19 bases of the junction unmatched. This chain's CDR3 is CASSVPRGGAAGVPTDTQYF. Written as DNA, the CDR3 is TGTGCCAGCAGCGTACCCCGAGGTGGAGCGGCGGGGGTTCCCACAGATACGCAGTATTTT.

The gene calls are TRBV11-1 and TRBJ1-2; no clear D. With 5 bases removed from V and 3 bases from J, the gap between germline ends came to 10 bases. The germline V gene encodes CDR1 SGHAT and CDR2 FQDESV (reference sequence). The CDR3 length is 13 residues. CDR3 sequence: CASSRESDYGYTF. CDR3 bases: TGTGCCAGCAGCCGAGAGTCGGACTATGGCTACACCTTC.

This chain links TRBV5-1 with TRBJ2-1; tentatively, D is TRBD2 (6 bases). The germline CDR1 and CDR2 sequences are SGHRS and YFSETQ. The V and J ends lost 4 bases and 4 bases respectively, with 15 bases between them. This CDR3 has 15 amino acids. CDR3 DNA sequence: TGCGCCAGCAGCCCGCTGGGCGGGGTGTACAATGAGCAGTTCTTC. This gives the protein CASSPLGGVYNEQFF.

The gene calls are TRBV5-8 and TRBJ2-4; the D gene is possibly TRBD1 (6 bases). Deletions cut 2 bases from V and 8 bases from J, with 14 bases between. Germline V gene lookup returns CDR1 SGHTS and CDR2 YDEGEE. This CDR3 is built from 14 residues. The CDR3 DNA sequence: TGTGCCAGCAGCTTTGAGGGGGTGGAGGACATTCAGTACTTC. Protein sequence: CASSFEGVEDIQYF.

This chain links TRBV7-8 with TRBJ1-3; 10 bases match TRBD1. Germline assignment: CDR1 SGHVS and CDR2 FQNEAQ. The CDR3 has 18 residues. J gave up 0 bases and V 5 bases, and 10 bases lay outside the gene matches. CDR3 sequence reads: CASSHRDRGPYSGNTIYF. The CDR3 DNA reads TGTGCCAGCAGCCACCGGGACAGGGGTCCCTACTCTGGAAACACCATATATTTT.

V and J are TRBV4-1 and TRBJ1-3; 9 bases match TRBD1. Trimming removed 6 bases from V and 8 bases from J; junction bases left unmatched: 11. CDR1 is MGHRA, CDR2 YSYEKL, per germline. The CDR3 is 15 residues long. For the CDR3, the DNA is TGCGCCAGCAGTCACATCGGGACAGGGTCCCACACCATATATTTT. The encoded protein is CASSHIGTGSHTIYF.

The chain joins TRBV27 to TRBJ2-5; 7 nucleotides agree with TRBD1. The junction had 4 bases not matched to a gene; V was cut back by 5 bases and J by 4 bases. The CDR3 totals 13 residues. Germline loops: CDR1 MNHEY, CDR2 SMNVEV (reference sequence). Written as DNA, the CDR3 is TGTGCCAGCAGTCCACACAGGGGAGAGACCCAGTACTTC. This codes for CASSPHRGETQYF.